This note documents a single T cell receptor (beta chain) sequence. Antigen specificity is unknown. The record originates from a study of Graves' ophthalmopathy and Graves' hyperthyroidism. Study-wide background: Stable hyperthyroidism meant no progression to ophthalmopathy within 18 months of follow-up. Whole-study results and caveats: The model predicted ophthalmopathy progression with roughly 70% sensitivity and less than 85% specificity. A majority of expanded thyroid clonotypes exceeding 0.001 frequency were likewise present in blood.

Amplification targeted the TCR beta CDR3 regions, with RNA transcripts as the source material. First-round RT-PCR employed HTBI primers, with a second-round multiplex PCR after it. TCRdb used MiXCR to reprocess the multiplex PCR reads, holding one entry per CDR3 protein. There are around 590,000 distinct CDR3 sequences in the sample; less than 40% occur only once, and 3.5% to 5% lies in the top ten. Hyperthyroidism patients were newly diagnosed, under 2 months' duration, aged 18 to 65. The TCR originated in an adult man with Graves' hyperthyroidism. The sequenced material came from peripheral blood or thyroid tissue (not recorded which).

CDR3 in amino acids: CASSAEGRDQETQYF. Written as DNA, the CDR3 is TGTGCCAGCAGTGCCGAGGGGAGGGATCAAGAGACCCAGTACTTC. This rearrangement joins TRBV25-1 to TRBJ2-5, with 7 bases lining up with TRBD2. Germline trimming cut 4 bases from V and 2 bases from J; bases unmatched to any gene: 7. The CDR3 covers 15 residues. Per germline, CDR1 MGHDK and CDR2 SYGVNS. Full variable domain (outside the CDR3, taken from reference TRBV25-1 and TRBJ2-5): EADIYQTPRYLVIGTGKKITLECSQTMGHDKMYWYQQDPGMELHLIHYSYGVNSTEKGDLSSESTVSRIRTEHFPLTLESARPSHTSQYLCASSAEGRDQETQYFGPGTRLLVL.